At least ten counts were recorded for the clone carrying this T cell receptor (beta chain). Its matching antigen is unknown. MiXCR, applied by TCRdb to the 5' RACE reads, yields one record per CDR3 protein. The repertoire holds 9,800 or so distinct CDR3 sequences, with under 6.5% as singletons. The sample originates from a study of spatial heterogeneity in lung cancer. Study details: Alpha-chain detections were consistently fewer than beta-chain detections among the sequences. Whole-study findings and limits: Tumoral mutation counts were tracked by counts of expanded intratumoral alpha and beta TCRs.

The time point was: sample taken at primary tumor resection. Samples were obtained from about 75 donors, all untreated early-stage non-small cell lung cancer patients. CDR1 is DFQATT, CDR2 SNEGSKA, per germline (reference sequence). The ends were cut back, 0 bases at V and 4 bases at J, with 16 bases in the middle. The CDR3 contains 16 residues. The chain is built from TRBV20-1 and TRBJ1-3; weak D call: TRBD1 (5 bases). The material was lung tumor tissue, obtained at surgery. The receptor comes from a male donor with early-stage non-small cell lung cancer. The DNA for the CDR3 is TGCAGTGCTAGAGATTGGGGGGATAACTCCGGAAACACCATATATTTT. Its protein is CSARDWGDNSGNTIYF.